The entry that follows covers one TCR beta chain sequence. This record comes from a study of blood T cell repertoires in COVID-19. About the research overall: From T cells, B-cell-depleted T cells, or PBMCs came the material, which was cDNA or gDNA.

CDR3 size: 15 residues. Germline lookup yields CDR1 SQVTM and CDR2 ANQGSEA. V lost 4 bases and J 2 bases, leaving 17 bases between the germline ends. Original methodology: Amplifying reference gene primers gave estimates of nucleated cell counts. Assay: immunoSEQ multiplex PCR; the TCRdb copy retains only in-frame clones and omits some. Clone size and the V and J calls come from that table; the DNA yielded D and trimming. The data contain some 400,000 clones, 90% of them singletons. The chain links TRBV29-1 to TRBJ1-2; possible D gene TRBD1, 6 bases. The receptor was derived from a man younger than 35 with active or convalescent COVID-19. Sequencing was carried out using peripheral blood. The CDR3 loop reads CSVAGVEHRNYGYTF. The CDR3 nucleotides read TGCAGCGTTGCAGGGGTTGAACACCGAAACTATGGCTACACCTTC.